Presented here are 15 T cell receptor beta chains from one specimen sequenced in a study of T cells in Graves' hyperthyroidism and ophthalmopathy. RNA transcripts served as the template for amplifying TCR beta CDR3 regions. In the first-round RT-PCR of the TCR CDR3, the HTBI primer set was used. TCRdb called the multiplex PCR reads again in MiXCR, with one record for every CDR3 protein. The top ten hold around a quarter of the sample, which has about 360,000 distinct CDR3 sequences, 15% to 19% seen once. Source material: blood. These receptors all come from a woman in her late teens or twenties with Graves' hyperthyroidism that later progressed to Graves' ophthalmopathy.

J is TRBJ1-1 and V is TRBV20-1; no clear D. This CDR3 has 16 residues. CDR1 is DFQATT and CDR2 is SNEGSKA in the germline V gene (reference sequence). Trimming took 1 base from V and 0 from J, leaving 15 bases between them. This CDR3 reads CSARGSTLWVNTEAFF. DNA of the CDR3: TGCAGTGCTAGAGGCAGTACCCTTTGGGTGAACACTGAAGCTTTCTTT.

This clonotype was seen ten or more times. This chain connects TRBV11-2 to TRBJ2-7, with a possible D match to TRBD2 (6 bases). CDR3 length equals 15 residues. Germline values: CDR1 SGHAT, CDR2 FQNNGV. Trimming stripped 4 bases from V and 1 base from J, with 14 bases between. CDR3 residues: CASSYGAGSSYEQYF. CDR3 nucleotide sequence: TGTGCCAGCAGCTACGGTGCGGGAAGTTCCTACGAGCAGTACTTC.

CDR3: CASSNAGETGAFGELFF. The CDR3, as DNA: TGTGCCAGCAGTAATGCTGGGGAGACAGGGGCGTTCGGGGAGCTGTTTTTT. The chain employs TRBV12-3 or TRBV12-4 and TRBJ2-2; 8 nucleotides agree with TRBD1. With 5 bases clipped from V and 7 bases from J, the junction kept 15 bases outside the gene matches. This CDR3 spans 17 amino acids.

This clonotype has more than one count but fewer than ten. The gene calls are TRBV7-9 and TRBJ2-1; 10 positions agree with TRBD2. The CDR3 runs to 15 residues. J gave up 7 bases and V 5 bases, and 8 bases lay outside the gene matches. CDR1 is SEHNR, CDR2 FQNEAQ, per germline (reference sequence). This CDR3 reads CASSRGISGRNEQFF. CDR3 nucleotide sequence: TGTGCCAGCAGCCGTGGTATTAGCGGGAGGAATGAGCAGTTCTTC.

This clonotype was detected a few times. The rearrangement joins TRBV19 to TRBJ1-5; TRBD1 agrees at 7 bases. From germline, CDR1 is LNHDA and CDR2 SQIVND (reference sequence). The CDR3 is 15 amino acids. Losses at the gene ends were 4 bases for V and 7 bases for J; bases not matched to a gene: 10. CDR3 protein: CASSSLGQAGQPQHF. CDR3 in DNA: TGTGCCAGTAGTAGCCTAGGACAGGCAGGGCAGCCCCAGCATTTT.

This clonotype was seen ten or more times. This rearrangement joins TRBV20-1 to TRBJ1-5; D may be TRBD1 (6 bases). This CDR3 region has 14 residues. The germline V gene encodes CDR1 DFQATT and CDR2 SNEGSKA (reference sequence). V dropped 0 bases and J dropped 1 base, with 7 bases sitting between them. CDR3 nucleotide sequence: TGCAGTGCTAGAGAAGGGGGAAGCAATCAGCCCCAGCATTTT. Encoded protein: CSAREGGSNQPQHF.

This clonotype was recorded only once. This chain uses TRBV30 with TRBJ1-3; the D gene is possibly TRBD1 (5 bases). The germline V and J ends were trimmed by 3 bases and 2 bases, with 11 bases remaining between them. This CDR3 has 14 amino acids. Germline V gives CDR1 GTSNPN, CDR2 SVGIG (reference sequence). The CDR3: CAWSKGTAGNTIYF. In DNA, the CDR3 is TGTGCCTGGAGCAAAGGGACCGCTGGAAACACCATATATTTT.

This clonotype was observed at least ten times. The chain uses TRBV4-1 and TRBJ2-5; D possibly matches TRBD1 or TRBD2 (6 bases each). Germline loops: CDR1 MGHRA, CDR2 YSYEKL. Trimming cost V 2 bases and J 4 bases, with 11 bases left between them. The CDR3 sequence is 14 residues long. The CDR3 DNA reads as TGCGCCAGCAGCCAATTAGGGGGGCGAGAGACCCAGTACTTC. This translates into CASSQLGGRETQYF.

CDR3 coding DNA: TGCAGTGCTATGGAAGGGTCGGGCAATCAGCCCCAGCATTTT. Amino acid sequence: CSAMEGSGNQPQHF. This sequence joins TRBV20-1 and TRBJ1-5; D gene unclear. Trimming removed 4 bases at V and 2 bases at J, with 12 bases between. This CDR3 has 14 residues. CDR1 is DFQATT, CDR2 SNEGSKA, per germline (reference sequence).

This clonotype was seen a handful of times. The chain uses TRBV27 and TRBJ2-1, with 9 bases aligning to TRBD2. Per the germline V gene, CDR1 is MNHEY and CDR2 is SMNVEV (reference sequence). The CDR3 extends over 16 amino acids. With V trimmed by 11 bases and J by 8 bases, 19 bases remained unmatched. The CDR3 here is CASAWGVSGSWYEQFF. CDR3 in DNA: TGTGCCTCCGCGTGGGGAGTTAGCGGGAGTTGGTATGAGCAGTTCTTC.

Many counts were recorded for this clonotype. The rearrangement joins TRBV4-1 to TRBJ1-1, with D uncertain. The CDR3 extends over 15 amino acids. V was clipped by 1 base and J by 5 bases, with 14 bases between them. Germline V gene sequence: CDR1 MGHRA, CDR2 YSYEKL. The CDR3 sequence: CASSQGVGILTEAFF. The DNA of the CDR3 is TGCGCCAGCAGCCAAGGGGTGGGAATATTGACTGAAGCTTTCTTT.

About this clonotype: Since a much larger clone is just one base distant, this may be a read error. The chain carries TRBV18 and TRBJ2-3; D is undetermined. The germline V gene encodes CDR1 KGHSH and CDR2 LQKENI. The CDR3 is 14 amino acids. In nucleotides, the CDR3 is TGTGCCAGCCCACCGGCGCCCCCCCCAGATACGCAGTATTTT. It encodes CASPPAPPPDTQYF.

The rearrangement joins TRBV5-1 to TRBJ1-2, with D tentatively TRBD1 (6 bases). Trimming cost V 0 bases and J 4 bases, with 13 bases left between them. The CDR3 is made up of 15 amino acids. The germline V gene encodes CDR1 SGHRS and CDR2 YFSETQ. CDR3 sequence (DNA): TGCGCCAGCAGCTTGGAGTTAGGGGGAGGCTATGGCTACACCTTC. Its protein product is CASSLELGGGYGYTF.

This clonotype was counted ten times or more. The chain carries TRBV6-2 or TRBV6-3 and TRBJ1-2, with D unclear. CDR1 is MNHEY and CDR2 is SVGEGT in the germline V gene. This CDR3 comprises 13 residues. V was clipped by 6 bases and J by 2 bases, with 10 bases between them. CDR3 residues: CASSKTENYGYTF. The CDR3 coding sequence is TGTGCCAGCAGCAAAACAGAAAACTATGGCTACACCTTC.

This clonotype has ten or more counts. The chain uses TRBV2 and TRBJ2-1; possible D gene TRBD1, 6 bases. V was pared by 7 bases and J by 7 bases, with 11 bases between. The CDR3 extends over 12 amino acids. CDR1 is SNHLY, CDR2 FYNNEI, per germline. The CDR3 nucleotides read TGTGCCAGCAACCCACAGGGTAATGAGCAGTTCTTC. It specifies CASNPQGNEQFF.